This T cell receptor beta chain was sequenced for a study of blood T cell repertoires in COVID-19. Sequencing was performed with immunoSEQ multiplex PCR; in TCRdb, only in-frame clones are kept and a portion is missing. The table lists 200,000 to 300,000 clones, 80% to 90% of them singletons. In terms of age and location, participants ranged from roughly 18 to 90 years and lived in about two dozen US areas. The CDR3 is made up of 19 amino acids. Germline V gene data show CDR1 as LNHNV and CDR2 as YYDKDF (reference sequence). With 0 bases removed from V and 7 bases from J, the gap between germline ends came to 22 bases. This clone occurred a few times.

This rearrangement joins TRBV15 to TRBJ1-6, with D perhaps TRBD1 (5 bases). The sample was PBMCs or T cells enriched from blood (not recorded which). This TCR was sampled from a middle-aged man who had recovered from COVID-19. CDR3 coding DNA: TGTGCCACCAGCAGAGATAGTCGGGGGACGCTGCGGAAAAATTCACCCCTCCACTTT. Amino acid sequence: CATSRDSRGTLRKNSPLHF.